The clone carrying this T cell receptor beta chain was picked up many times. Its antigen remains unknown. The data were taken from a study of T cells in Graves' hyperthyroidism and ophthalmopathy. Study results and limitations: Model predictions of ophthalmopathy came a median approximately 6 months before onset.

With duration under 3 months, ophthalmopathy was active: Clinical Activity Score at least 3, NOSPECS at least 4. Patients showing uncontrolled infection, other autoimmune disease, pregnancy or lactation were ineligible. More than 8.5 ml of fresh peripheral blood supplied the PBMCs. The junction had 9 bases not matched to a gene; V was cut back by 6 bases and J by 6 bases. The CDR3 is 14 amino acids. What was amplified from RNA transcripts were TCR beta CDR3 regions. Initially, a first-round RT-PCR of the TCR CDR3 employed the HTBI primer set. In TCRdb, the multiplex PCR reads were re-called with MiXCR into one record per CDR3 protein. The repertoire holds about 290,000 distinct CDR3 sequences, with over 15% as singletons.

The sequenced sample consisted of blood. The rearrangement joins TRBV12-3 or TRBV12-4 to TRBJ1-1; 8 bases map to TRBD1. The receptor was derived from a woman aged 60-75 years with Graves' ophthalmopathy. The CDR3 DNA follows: TGTGCCAGCAGCCGAACAGGGGGTTCTCCTGAAGCTTTCTTT. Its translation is CASSRTGGSPEAFF.